The T cell receptor (beta chain) described here comes from a study of blood T cells in healthy people across ages. The donors, aged roughly 6 to 100, were healthy Caucasians from Russia. For every donor, a draw yielded about 10 milliliters of peripheral blood. Per sample, at least 5 micrograms of total RNA were extracted. PCR was performed a second time for about 7 to 12 cycles using a sample-barcoded 5' primer and a J-beta primer mix. The template-switch adaptor was a 5' adaptor with 12 random nucleotides. It tagged each cDNA molecule. TCRdb used MiXCR to reprocess the 5' RACE reads, holding one entry per CDR3 protein. The table records approximately 600,000 distinct CDR3 sequences, 58% of them present only once. The sample was blood. This TCR derives from a man between 60 and 75 years old in good health.

This CDR3 reads CASRRPGATDTQYF. For the CDR3, the DNA is TGCGCCAGCAGACGTCCCGGGGCCACAGATACGCAGTATTTT. The J gene is TRBJ2-3, the V gene TRBV5-1, with D possibly being TRBD1 or TRBD2 (5 bases each). The germline V gene encodes CDR1 SGHRS and CDR2 YFSETQ. CDR3 size: 14 residues. Trimming took 5 bases from V and 2 from J, leaving 12 bases between them.